The clone carrying this TCR beta chain was counted only a few times. These data are taken from a study of T cell repertoires in aging, cancer and after chemotherapy. Rearranged V-D-J TRB sequences were amplified with a mixed TRB-A/B primer pool. TCRdb used MiXCR to reprocess the multiplex PCR reads, holding one entry per CDR3 protein. This repertoire shows 7,000 to 9,500 distinct CDR3 sequences, 25% to 40% found once; its top ten account for 3% to 4.5%. The CDR3 length is 11 residues. The ends were cut back, 4 bases at V and 8 bases at J, with 8 bases in the middle. CDR1 is LNHDA, CDR2 SQIVND, per germline (reference sequence). Amplification of TCR beta used genomic DNA extracted from peripheral blood.

Specimen: blood. The source of this sequence is a human donor in good health. This chain connects TRBV19 to TRBJ1-2; unclear D gene. CDR3 loop: CASSTRVGYTF. The CDR3, as DNA: TGTGCCAGTAGTACCCGGGTGGGCTACACCTTC. Filled out from reference TRBV19 and TRBJ1-2, the complete variable domain reads DGGITQSPKYLFRKEGQNVTLSCEQNLNHDAMYWYRQDPGQGLRLIYYSQIVNDFQKGDIAEGYSVSREKKESFPLTVTSAQKNPTAFYLCASSTRVGYTFGSGTRLTVV.